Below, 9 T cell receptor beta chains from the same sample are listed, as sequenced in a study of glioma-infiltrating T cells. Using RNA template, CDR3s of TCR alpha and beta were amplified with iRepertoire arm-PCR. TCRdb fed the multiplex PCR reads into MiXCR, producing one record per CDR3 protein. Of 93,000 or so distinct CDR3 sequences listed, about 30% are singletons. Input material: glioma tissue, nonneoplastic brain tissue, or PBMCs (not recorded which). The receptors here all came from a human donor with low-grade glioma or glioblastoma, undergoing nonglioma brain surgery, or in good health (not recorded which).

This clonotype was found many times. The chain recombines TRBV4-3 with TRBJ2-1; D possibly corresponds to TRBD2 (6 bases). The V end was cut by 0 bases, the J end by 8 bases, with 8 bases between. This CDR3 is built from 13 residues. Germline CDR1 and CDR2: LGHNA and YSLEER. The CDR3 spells CASSQDREDEQFF. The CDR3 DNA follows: TGCGCCAGCAGCCAAGATAGGGAGGATGAGCAGTTCTTC.

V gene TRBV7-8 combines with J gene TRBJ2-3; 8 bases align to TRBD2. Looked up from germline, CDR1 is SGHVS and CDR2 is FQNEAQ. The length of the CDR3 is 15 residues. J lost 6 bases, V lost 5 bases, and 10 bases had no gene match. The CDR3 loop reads CASSPGTRGGDTQYF. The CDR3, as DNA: TGTGCCAGCAGCCCAGGGACTAGGGGTGGGGATACGCAGTATTTT.

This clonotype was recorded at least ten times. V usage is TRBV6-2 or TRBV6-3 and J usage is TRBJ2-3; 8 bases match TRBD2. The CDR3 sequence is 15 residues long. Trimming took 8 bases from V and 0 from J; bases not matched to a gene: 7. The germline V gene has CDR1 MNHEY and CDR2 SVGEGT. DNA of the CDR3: TGTGCCAGCGGACGCGGGGGGTCGAGCACAGATACGCAGTATTTT. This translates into CASGRGGSSTDTQYF.

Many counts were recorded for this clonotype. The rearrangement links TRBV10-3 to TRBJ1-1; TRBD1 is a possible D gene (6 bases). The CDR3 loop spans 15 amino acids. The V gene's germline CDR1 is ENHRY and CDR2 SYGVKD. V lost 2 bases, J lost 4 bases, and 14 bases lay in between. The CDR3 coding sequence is TGTGCCATCAGTGAGGTGACAGGTTACGGCACTGAAGCTTTCTTT. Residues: CAISEVTGYGTEAFF.

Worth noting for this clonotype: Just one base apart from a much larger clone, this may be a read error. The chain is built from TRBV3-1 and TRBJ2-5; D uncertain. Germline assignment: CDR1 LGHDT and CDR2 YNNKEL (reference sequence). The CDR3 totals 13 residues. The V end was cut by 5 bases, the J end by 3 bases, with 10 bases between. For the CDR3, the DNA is TGTGCCAGCAGCTTAGATATGAAAGAGACCCAGTACTTC. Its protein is CASSLDMKETQYF.

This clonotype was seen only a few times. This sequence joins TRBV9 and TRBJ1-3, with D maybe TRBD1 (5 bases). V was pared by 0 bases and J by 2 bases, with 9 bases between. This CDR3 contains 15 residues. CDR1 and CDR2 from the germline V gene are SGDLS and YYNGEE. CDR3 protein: CASSVVVGAGNTIYF. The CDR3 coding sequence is TGTGCCAGCAGCGTAGTAGTGGGGGCTGGAAACACCATATATTTT. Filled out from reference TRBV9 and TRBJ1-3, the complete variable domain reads DSGVTQTPKHLITATGQRVTLRCSPRSGDLSVYWYQQSLDQGLQFLIQYYNGEERAKGNILERFSAQQFPDLHSELNLSSLELGDSALYFCASSVVVGAGNTIYFGEGSWLTVV.

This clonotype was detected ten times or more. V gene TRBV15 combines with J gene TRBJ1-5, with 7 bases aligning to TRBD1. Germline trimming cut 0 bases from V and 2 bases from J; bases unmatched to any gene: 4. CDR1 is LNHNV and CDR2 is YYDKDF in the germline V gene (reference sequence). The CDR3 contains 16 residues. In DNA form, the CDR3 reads TGTGCCACCAGCAGAGATAACAGGGGTGGCAATCAGCCCCAGCATTTT. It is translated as CATSRDNRGGNQPQHF.

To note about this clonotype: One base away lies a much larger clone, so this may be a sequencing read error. The CDR3 loop reads CASTRGQGDNEQFF. CDR3 coding DNA: TGTGCCAGCACCCGAGGACAGGGAGACAATGAGCAGTTCTTC. The chain couples TRBV12-3 or TRBV12-4 to TRBJ2-1, with 8 bases matching TRBD1. V lost 7 bases, J lost 5 bases, and 7 bases stayed unmatched. This CDR3 contains 14 residues.

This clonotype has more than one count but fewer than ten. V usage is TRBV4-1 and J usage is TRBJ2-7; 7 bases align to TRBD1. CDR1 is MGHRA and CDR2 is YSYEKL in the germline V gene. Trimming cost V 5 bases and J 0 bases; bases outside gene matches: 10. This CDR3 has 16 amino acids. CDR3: CASSRSDREDSYEQYF. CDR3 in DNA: TGCGCCAGCAGCAGGTCAGACAGGGAAGACTCCTACGAGCAGTACTTC.